A single sample gave rise to the 12 T cell receptor beta chains below, sequenced in a study of human T cells and chemical hapten exposure. TCRdb reprocessed the RACE reads via MiXCR and lists one record per CDR3 protein. Of 70,000 to 100,000 distinct CDR3 sequences listed, 7.5% to 9.5% were seen once; the top ten hold 1.5% to 1.9%. Indicated time point: patch test 1, 2 weeks after DPC sensitization. Treatment defined: therapeutic diphenylcyclopropenone sensitization with weekly scalp DPC. The source was whole blood, collected in connection with sensitization to the hapten diphenylcyclopropenone (DPC). These TCRs come from a woman under 40 with alopecia areata. Some clones in this sample may be carry-over from other donors' samples.

This clonotype was recorded a few times. The gene calls are TRBV29-1 and TRBJ1-1; 9 positions match TRBD1. The CDR3 has 14 amino acids. Germline V CDR1 and CDR2: SQVTM, ANQGSEA. V was pared by 5 bases and J by 1 base, with 5 bases of the junction left unmatched. CDR3 nucleotide sequence: TGCAGCGTTCGACAGGGGGACACGAACACTGAAGCTTTCTTT. This translates into CSVRQGDTNTEAFF.

This chain uses TRBV2 with TRBJ2-2, with a tentative D call TRBD1 (5 bases). Germline V lookup: CDR1 SNHLY, CDR2 FYNNEI. V was trimmed by 7 bases and J by 5 bases, leaving 11 bases between them. CDR3 length: 13 amino acids. The CDR3 sequence is CASNPTETGELFF. The CDR3 nucleotides read TGTGCCAGCAATCCGACAGAGACCGGGGAGCTGTTTTTT.

This clonotype has at least ten counts. The chain is built from TRBV7-9 and TRBJ1-6; 7 positions agree with TRBD1. CDR1 is SEHNR, CDR2 FQNEAQ, per germline (reference sequence). The V and J ends lost 7 bases and 9 bases, in that order; junction bases with no gene match: 9. The CDR3 totals 14 residues. CDR3: CASTSGQPTSPLHF. The CDR3 region has the DNA TGTGCCAGCACCTCGGGACAGCCGACTTCACCCCTCCACTTT.

The chain is built from TRBV27 and TRBJ2-7; D gene ambiguous. Germline V gene lookup returns CDR1 MNHEY and CDR2 SMNVEV (reference sequence). The ends were cut back, 7 bases at V and 2 bases at J, with 15 bases in the middle. This CDR3 is built from 14 residues. The CDR3 DNA sequence: TGTGCCAGCACCCCTGACGGAAAGCCCTACGAGCAGTACTTC. Its translation: CASTPDGKPYEQYF.

This clonotype was found many times. This sequence joins TRBV7-7 and TRBJ2-3; 9 bases map to TRBD1. The CDR3 runs to 14 residues. V was clipped by 4 bases and J by 5 bases; unmatched bases: 4. Germline V CDR1 and CDR2: SSHAT, FNYEAQ (reference sequence). In nucleotides, the CDR3 is TGTGCCAGCAGCTCTACAGGGGGCAAAGATACGCAGTATTTT. Translated: CASSSTGGKDTQYF.

The CDR3 region is CAISELQGRFNEQYF. The CDR3 DNA follows: TGTGCCATCAGTGAGTTACAGGGAAGGTTCAACGAGCAGTACTTC. The chain has TRBV10-3 and TRBJ2-7; perhaps TRBD1 as D (6 bases). CDR1 and CDR2 from the germline V gene are ENHRY and SYGVKD. The CDR3 has 15 residues. The V gene lost 1 base and the J gene lost 5 bases, with 15 bases spanning the gap.

Many counts were recorded for this clonotype. This chain connects TRBV3-1 to TRBJ2-3; TRBD2 agrees at 10 bases. Germline V gene lookup returns CDR1 LGHDT and CDR2 YNNKEL (reference sequence). The CDR3 sequence is 15 residues long. With 4 bases clipped from V and 4 bases from J, the junction kept 5 bases outside the gene matches. CDR3 nucleotide sequence: TGTGCCAGCAGCCCCAGCGGGGGGGCCGCAGATACGCAGTATTTT. Amino acids: CASSPSGGAADTQYF.

In this sample, this clonotype turned up a few times. V gene TRBV20-1 combines with J gene TRBJ1-6; 8 bases map to TRBD1. Per the germline V gene, CDR1 is DFQATT and CDR2 is SNEGSKA (reference sequence). The CDR3 runs to 16 residues. V shed 6 bases and J 4 bases; nucleotides not matched to a gene: 11. The CDR3 protein is CSAQSPGQEYNSPLHF. For the CDR3, the DNA is TGCAGTGCCCAGAGCCCGGGACAGGAGTATAATTCACCCCTCCACTTT.

As to this clonotype: This may be a read error, as it is one base from a much larger clone. This chain links TRBV7-2 with TRBJ1-5; maybe TRBD1 (5 bases). The V gene's germline CDR1 is SGHTA and CDR2 FQGNSA. The length of the CDR3 is 15 residues. The V end was cut by 0 bases, the J end by 3 bases, with 9 bases between. The CDR3 region is CASSLAGDNNQPQHF. The CDR3 bases are TGTGCCAGCAGCTTAGCAGGGGATAACAATCAGCCCCAGCATTTT.

This clonotype was recorded at least ten times. J is TRBJ1-1 and V is TRBV7-3, with TRBD1 as a possible D gene (5 bases). Germline V CDR1 and CDR2: SGHTA, FQGTGA. The ends were cut back, 4 bases at V and 1 base at J, with 7 bases in the middle. This CDR3 comprises 13 residues. The CDR3 DNA sequence: TGTGCCAGCAGCTCCGACAGGAACACTGAAGCTTTCTTT. Translation: CASSSDRNTEAFF.

As concerns this clonotype: A clone one base away is much larger, so this may be a read error. CDR3 in DNA: TGCAGCGCCCCAGGGGGCAGGGGGCGTACGAATACGCAGTATTTT. Translation gives CSAPGGRGRTNTQYF. The chain has TRBV29-1 and TRBJ2-3, with 8 bases that match TRBD1. Germline CDR1 reads SQVTM; CDR2 reads ANQGSEA. V lost 7 bases, J lost 7 bases, and 16 bases stayed unmatched. The CDR3 has 15 residues.

This clonotype was counted many times. V usage is TRBV5-6 and J usage is TRBJ2-1; TRBD1 might be the D (6 bases). This CDR3 region has 11 residues. Germline V lookup: CDR1 SGHDT, CDR2 YYEEEE. V lost 4 bases to trimming and J lost 9 bases, with 8 bases between them. The CDR3 sequence is CASSIQGEQFF. DNA for the CDR3: TGTGCCAGCAGCATACAGGGTGAGCAGTTCTTC.